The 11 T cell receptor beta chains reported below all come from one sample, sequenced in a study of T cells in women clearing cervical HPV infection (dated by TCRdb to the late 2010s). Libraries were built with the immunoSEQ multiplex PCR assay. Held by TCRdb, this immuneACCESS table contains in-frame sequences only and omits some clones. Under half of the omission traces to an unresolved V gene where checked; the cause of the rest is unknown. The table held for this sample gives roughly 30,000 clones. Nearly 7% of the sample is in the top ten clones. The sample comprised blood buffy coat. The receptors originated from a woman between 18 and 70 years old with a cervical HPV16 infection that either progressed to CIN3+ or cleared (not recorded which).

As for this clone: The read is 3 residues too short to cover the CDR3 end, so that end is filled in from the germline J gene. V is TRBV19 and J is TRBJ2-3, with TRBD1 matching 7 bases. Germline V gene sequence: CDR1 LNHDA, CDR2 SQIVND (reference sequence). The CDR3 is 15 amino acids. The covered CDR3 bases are TGTGCCAGTAGCCGCCAGGGACAGTTACAAGAGACG. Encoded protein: CASSRQGQLQET. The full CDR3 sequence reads CASSRQGQLQETQYF.

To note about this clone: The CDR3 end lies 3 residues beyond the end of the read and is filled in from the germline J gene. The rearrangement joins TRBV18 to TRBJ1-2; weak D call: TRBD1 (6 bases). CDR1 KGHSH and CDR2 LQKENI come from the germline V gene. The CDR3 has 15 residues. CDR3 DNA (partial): TGTGCCAGCTCACTGACAGGACCATATCCCTACGAC. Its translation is CASSLTGPYPYD. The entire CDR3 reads CASSLTGPYPYDYTF.

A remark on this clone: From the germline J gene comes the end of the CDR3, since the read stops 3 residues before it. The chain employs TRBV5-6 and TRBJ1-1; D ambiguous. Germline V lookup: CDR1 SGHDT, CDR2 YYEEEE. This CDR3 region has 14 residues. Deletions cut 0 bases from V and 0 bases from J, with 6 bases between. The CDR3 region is CASSLVAVNTEAFF. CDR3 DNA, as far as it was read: TGTGCCAGCAGCTTGGTGGCGGTGAACACTGAA.

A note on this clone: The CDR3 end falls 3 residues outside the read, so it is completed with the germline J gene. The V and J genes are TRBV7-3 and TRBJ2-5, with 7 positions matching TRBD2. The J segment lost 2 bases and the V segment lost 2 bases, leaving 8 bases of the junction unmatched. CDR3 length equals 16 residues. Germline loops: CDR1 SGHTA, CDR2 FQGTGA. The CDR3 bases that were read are TGTGCCAGCAGCTTATCTGGTATCGGGGGGCAAGAGACC. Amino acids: CASSLSGIGGQET. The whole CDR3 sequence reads CASSLSGIGGQETQYF.

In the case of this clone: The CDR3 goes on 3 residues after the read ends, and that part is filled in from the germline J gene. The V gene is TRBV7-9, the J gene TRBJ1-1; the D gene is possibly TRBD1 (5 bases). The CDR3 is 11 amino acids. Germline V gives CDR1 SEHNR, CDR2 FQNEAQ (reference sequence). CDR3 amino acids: CASSLNREAFF. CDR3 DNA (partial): TGTGCCAGCAGCTTAAACAGGGAA. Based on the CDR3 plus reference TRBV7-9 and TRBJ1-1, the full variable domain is DTGVSQNPRHKITKRGQNVTFRCDPISEHNRLYWYRQTLGQGPEFLTYFQNEAQLEKSRLLSDRFSAERPKGSFSTLEIQRTEQGDSAMYLCASSLNREAFFGQGTRLTVV.

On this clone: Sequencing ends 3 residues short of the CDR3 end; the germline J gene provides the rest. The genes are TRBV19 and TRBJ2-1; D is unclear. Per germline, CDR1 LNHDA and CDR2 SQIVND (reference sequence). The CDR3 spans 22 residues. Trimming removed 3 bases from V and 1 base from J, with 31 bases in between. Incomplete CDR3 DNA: TGTGCCAGTAGTATGGTTCTTGGGCATACTCTACCCGGCGACACATCCTACAATGAG. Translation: CASSMVLGHTLPGDTSYNE. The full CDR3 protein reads CASSMVLGHTLPGDTSYNEQFF.

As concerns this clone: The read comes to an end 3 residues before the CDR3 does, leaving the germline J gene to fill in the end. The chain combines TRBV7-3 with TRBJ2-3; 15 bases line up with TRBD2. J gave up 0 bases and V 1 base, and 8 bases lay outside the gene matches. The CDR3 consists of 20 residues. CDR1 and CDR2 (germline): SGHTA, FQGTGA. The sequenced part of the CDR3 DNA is TGTGCCAGCAGCTTAATCCGGACTAGCGGGAGGGCAACTAGCACAGATACG. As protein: CASSLIRTSGRATSTDT. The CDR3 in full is CASSLIRTSGRATSTDTQYF.

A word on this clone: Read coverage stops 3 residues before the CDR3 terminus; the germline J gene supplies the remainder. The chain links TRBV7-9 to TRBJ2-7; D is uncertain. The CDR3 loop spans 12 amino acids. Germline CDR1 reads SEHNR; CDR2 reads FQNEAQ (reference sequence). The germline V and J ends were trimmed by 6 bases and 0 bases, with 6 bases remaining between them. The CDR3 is CASSSNSYEQYF. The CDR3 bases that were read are TGTGCCAGCAGTAGCAACTCCTACGAG. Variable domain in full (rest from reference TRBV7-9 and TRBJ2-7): DTGVSQNPRHKITKRGQNVTFRCDPISEHNRLYWYRQTLGQGPEFLTYFQNEAQLEKSRLLSDRFSAERPKGSFSTLEIQRTEQGDSAMYLCASSSNSYEQYFGPGTRLTVT.

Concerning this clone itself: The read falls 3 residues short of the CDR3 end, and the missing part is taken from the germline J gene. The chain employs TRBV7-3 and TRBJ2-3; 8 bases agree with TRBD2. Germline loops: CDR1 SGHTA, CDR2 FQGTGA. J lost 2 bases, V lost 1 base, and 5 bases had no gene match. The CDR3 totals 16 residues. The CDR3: CASSLMGGGNTDTQYF. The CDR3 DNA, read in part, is TGTGCCAGCAGCTTAATGGGCGGGGGGAACACAGATACG.

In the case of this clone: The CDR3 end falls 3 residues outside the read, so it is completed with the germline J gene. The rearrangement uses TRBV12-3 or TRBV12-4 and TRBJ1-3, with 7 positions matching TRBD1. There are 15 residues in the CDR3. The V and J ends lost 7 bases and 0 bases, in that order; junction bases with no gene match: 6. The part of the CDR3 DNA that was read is TGTGCCAGCAAAAGTGGGACAGCCTCTGGAAACACC. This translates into CASKSGTASGNT. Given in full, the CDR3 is CASKSGTASGNTIYF.

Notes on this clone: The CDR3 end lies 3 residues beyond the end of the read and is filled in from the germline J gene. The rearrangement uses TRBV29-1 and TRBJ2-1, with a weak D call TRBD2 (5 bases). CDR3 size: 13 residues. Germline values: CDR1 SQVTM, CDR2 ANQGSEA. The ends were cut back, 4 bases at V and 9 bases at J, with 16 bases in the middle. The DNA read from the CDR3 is TGCAGCGTTGGGGCTAGCTTTTATAGTGAG. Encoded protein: CSVGASFYSE. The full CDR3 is CSVGASFYSEQFF.